This T cell receptor beta chain was sequenced for a study of monozygotic twins with inflammatory bowel disease. The study's findings and limits: In patient repertoires, differing immunosuppressive treatments may have added some variability. No single strong signal or clonotype associated with IBD was supported.

Sampling involved one blood draw (roughly 2.5 ml) for every donor. The CDR3 totals 18 residues. Germline loops: CDR1 MNHEY, CDR2 SVGAGI. Concerning this clonotype itself: Its target is unknown.

With about 17 and 10 cycles respectively, two nested PCRs were carried out on TCRalpha and TCRbeta cDNA. TCRdb reprocessed the 5' RACE reads and stores each CDR3 protein as one record, lacking DNA. The sample table includes about 160,000 distinct CDR3 sequences. The chain carries TRBV6-5 and TRBJ2-7; with no DNA, the TCRdb D assignment of TRBD1 cannot be verified. Sequenced: blood. This TCR derives from a human donor with ulcerative colitis or Crohn's disease, or a healthy co-twin of an affected twin (not recorded which). Here the CDR3 reads CASSYSRGPGTLVYEQYF.